Following are 16 T cell receptor beta chains from one sample sequenced in a study. One entry per CDR3 protein results from TCRdb running MiXCR on the 5' RACE reads. The data show some 62,000 distinct CDR3 sequences, around 30% seen once. The specimen sequenced was tumor-infiltrating naive CD4+ T cells sorted from the breast tumor. Subset given: naive CD4+ T cells, CD4+CD45RA+CD25-. Receptors originate from a female donor with breast cancer.

At least ten counts were recorded for this clonotype. The chain employs TRBV5-1 and TRBJ2-1; 10 nucleotides align to TRBD2. Germline V lookup: CDR1 SGHRS, CDR2 YFSETQ. J lost 0 bases, V lost 4 bases, and 10 bases had no gene match. The CDR3 covers 18 residues. Written as DNA, the CDR3 is TGCGCCAGCAGCGTACCCGGGACTAGCGTTCCCTCCTACAATGAGCAGTTCTTC. Translated: CASSVPGTSVPSYNEQFF.

The rearrangement uses TRBV6-2 or TRBV6-3 and TRBJ2-2, with 7 bases lining up with TRBD2. This CDR3 comprises 15 residues. Germline V gives CDR1 MNHEY, CDR2 SVGEGT. With 0 bases clipped from V and 4 bases from J, the junction kept 2 bases outside the gene matches. Here the CDR3 reads CASSYSRLATGELFF. As DNA, the CDR3 is TGTGCCAGCAGTTACTCGCGACTAGCCACCGGGGAGCTGTTTTTT.

This clonotype was picked up a small number of times. V is TRBV5-1 and J is TRBJ1-1, with D unclear. The CDR3 totals 11 residues. CDR1 SGHRS and CDR2 YFSETQ come from the germline V gene. V shed 7 bases and J shed 10 bases, with 14 bases lying between them. In nucleotides, the CDR3 is TGCGCCAGCCGGCTAGTGGGCCGAGCTTTCTTT. Protein product: CASRLVGRAFF.

This clonotype was counted many times. This chain joins TRBV6-5 and TRBJ2-7, with D possibly matching TRBD1 (5 bases). Germline V gives CDR1 MNHEY, CDR2 SVGAGI. The V and J ends lost 0 bases and 9 bases respectively, with 12 bases between them. The CDR3 is made up of 13 amino acids. CDR3 region: CASSYSGVQGQYF. CDR3 DNA sequence: TGTGCCAGCAGTTACTCGGGTGTTCAGGGGCAGTACTTC.

In its sample, this clonotype was seen many times. The chain employs TRBV5-1 and TRBJ1-1; 10 bases are a match to TRBD1. V dropped 0 bases and J dropped 5; count of bases not matched to a gene: 7. The CDR3 is made up of 16 amino acids. Germline lookup yields CDR1 SGHRS and CDR2 YFSETQ. DNA of the CDR3: TGCGCCAGCAGCTTGGAGACAGGGGGCTTGTGGACTGAAGCTTTCTTT. It specifies CASSLETGGLWTEAFF.

With regard to this clonotype: A read error may be the cause here, since a much bigger clone is one base away. The chain joins TRBV7-9 to TRBJ2-7; D unresolved. The CDR3 loop spans 15 amino acids. CDR1 and CDR2 from the germline V gene are SEHNR and FQNEAQ (reference sequence). The CDR3 DNA reads TGTGCCGGCAGACCCACCCCGGGTCCGGTCCACGAGCAGTACTTC. Translating it yields CAGRPTPGPVHEQYF.

This clonotype was detected many times. The rearrangement links TRBV6-1 to TRBJ1-6; 7 bases line up with TRBD1. With 2 bases clipped from V and 14 bases from J, the junction kept 12 bases outside the gene matches. Germline CDR1 is MNHNS and CDR2 is SASEGT. This CDR3 has 15 amino acids. The CDR3 bases are TGTGCCAGCAGTGAACTGTTGGGACAGCGGGGCACCCTCCACTTT. It encodes CASSELLGQRGTLHF.

The table lists this clonotype with a few counts. The chain carries TRBV7-6 and TRBJ2-1, with 7 bases identical to TRBD1. Germline CDR1 reads SGHVS; CDR2 reads FNYEAQ. Trimming at V came to 5 bases and at J to 5 bases, leaving 3 bases not matched to a gene. The CDR3 runs to 13 residues. CDR3 DNA: TGTGCCAGCAGCCCGGGACAGAACAATGAGCAGTTCTTC. It specifies CASSPGQNNEQFF. The full variable domain, completed using reference TRBV7-6 and TRBJ2-1, is GAGVSQSPRYKVTKRGQDVALRCDPISGHVSLYWYRQALGQGPEFLTYFNYEAQQDKSGLPNDRFSAERPEGSISTLTIQRTEQRDSAMYRCASSPGQNNEQFFGPGTRLTVL.

The chain carries TRBV5-1 and TRBJ2-7; 7 nucleotides align to TRBD1. This CDR3 has 13 amino acids. CDR1 and CDR2 (germline): SGHRS, YFSETQ. The junction had 3 bases not matched to a gene; V was cut back by 4 bases and J by 2 bases. CDR3 bases: TGCGCCAGCAGCCCTACAGGGGCCTACGAGCAGTACTTC. Protein product: CASSPTGAYEQYF.

This chain connects TRBV15 to TRBJ1-6, with D perhaps matching TRBD1 (6 bases). Trimming left V 8 bases short and J 10 bases short, with 18 bases between. There are 14 residues in the CDR3. Germline CDR1 LNHNV, CDR2 YYDKDF (reference sequence). The CDR3 loop is CATGREGGESPLHF. The DNA for the CDR3 is TGTGCCACCGGGCGGGAAGGGGGAGAGTCACCCCTCCACTTT.

This clonotype appeared many times. The V gene is TRBV7-2, the J gene TRBJ2-1; D is uncertain. The CDR3 contains 15 residues. The V gene's germline CDR1 is SGHTA and CDR2 FQGNSA. V lost 5 bases, J lost 3 bases, and 14 bases lay in between. The CDR3 DNA sequence: TGTGCCAGCAGCCTAGAGCCCCGTTTCTACAATGAGCAGTTCTTC. Translated: CASSLEPRFYNEQFF.

The count of this clonotype is one. V and J are TRBV29-1 and TRBJ2-1, with 10 nucleotides matching TRBD1. Germline-derived CDR1 and CDR2 are SQVTM and ANQGSEA. The V gene end was trimmed by 5 bases and the J gene end by 3 bases; junction bases not matched to a gene: 7. The CDR3 is 15 residues long. The CDR3 DNA is TGCAGCGTTTCCGGGACAGGGGAATTCTACAATGAGCAGTTCTTC. Translation gives CSVSGTGEFYNEQFF.

This clonotype was detected a few times. The V call is TRBV7-9, the J call TRBJ1-1, with D uncertain. This CDR3 has 14 residues. Germline assignment: CDR1 SEHNR and CDR2 FQNEAQ (reference sequence). V was pared by 1 base and J by 1 base, with 7 bases between. The CDR3 loop is CASSLGTANTEAFF. In DNA, the CDR3 is TGTGCCAGCAGCTTAGGAACAGCGAACACTGAAGCTTTCTTT.

V usage is TRBV30 and J usage is TRBJ1-1; D unresolved. The CDR3 is made up of 13 amino acids. Germline-derived CDR1 and CDR2 are GTSNPN and SVGIG (reference sequence). Trimming left V 4 bases short and J 11 bases short, with 20 bases between. CDR3 loop: CAWTPLGSFWAFF. The CDR3 DNA is TGTGCCTGGACTCCCCTCGGGTCCTTCTGGGCTTTCTTT.

The V call is TRBV6-2 or TRBV6-3, the J call TRBJ2-7; either TRBD1 or TRBD2 may fit D (5 bases each). V shed 6 bases and J shed 3 bases, with 9 bases lying between them. The CDR3 consists of 12 residues. The germline CDR1 and CDR2 sequences are MNHEY and SVGEGT. CDR3 sequence reads: CASRGDLYEQYF. Written as DNA, the CDR3 is TGTGCCAGCAGGGGGGACCTCTACGAGCAGTACTTC.

This clonotype was counted only a few times. The chain employs TRBV2 and TRBJ2-2; D ambiguous. Trimming shortened V by 1 base and J by 1 base, and 7 bases separated the two germline ends. The CDR3 has 15 residues. Germline CDR1 reads SNHLY; CDR2 reads FYNNEI. The CDR3 reads CASSEVTLNTGELFF. CDR3 DNA sequence: TGTGCCAGCAGTGAAGTAACCTTGAACACCGGGGAGCTGTTTTTT.